This is a list of T cell receptor beta chains from one sample in a study of blood T cell repertoires in COVID-19. Measured with immunoSEQ multiplex PCR; TCRdb has only the in-frame clones, and not every one. Of roughly 240,000 clones in the sample, about 79% are singletons; the top ten hold under 2.5%. The sequenced sample was peripheral blood. These receptors were taken from a middle-aged man who had recovered from COVID-19. Both conserved end residues are part of each CDR3. D genes are given only for firm matches. Clone size is stated in some rows and not others, as once, few, many or a class when expanded.

abundance: many; v_gene: TRBV5-4; d_gene: -; j_gene: TRBJ1-1; CDR3aa: CASSPIAEESTEAFF; CDR3nt: TGTGCCAGCAGCCCGATTGCGGAGGAAAGCACTGAAGCTTTCTTT
abundance: -; v_gene: TRBV10-3; d_gene: TRBD1; j_gene: TRBJ1-2; CDR3aa: CAISGDRAAYGYTF; CDR3nt: TGTGCCATCAGTGGGGACAGGGCTGCCTATGGCTACACCTTC
abundance: -; v_gene: TRBV13; d_gene: TRBD1; j_gene: TRBJ1-1; CDR3aa: CASSSPATFPGQGTEAFF; CDR3nt: TGTGCCAGCAGCTCGCCTGCCACATTCCCGGGACAGGGCACTGAAGCTTTCTTT
abundance: -; v_gene: TRBV5-1; d_gene: -; j_gene: TRBJ1-3; CDR3aa: CASSLTPGQWSGNTIYF; CDR3nt: TGCGCCAGCAGCTTGACCCCCGGACAGTGGTCTGGAAACACCATATATTTT
abundance: -; v_gene: TRBV19; d_gene: -; j_gene: TRBJ1-5; CDR3aa: CASSIQYGYFNQPQHF; CDR3nt: TGTGCCAGTAGTATCCAGTACGGGTATTTCAATCAGCCCCAGCATTTT
abundance: -; v_gene: TRBV11-2; d_gene: -; j_gene: TRBJ2-7; CDR3aa: CASSEDRFSYEQYF; CDR3nt: TGTGCCAGCAGCGAAGACAGGTTCTCCTACGAGCAGTACTTC
abundance: -; v_gene: TRBV24-1; d_gene: -; j_gene: TRBJ2-2; CDR3aa: CATSNSGELFF; CDR3nt: TGTGCCACCAGTAACTCCGGGGAGCTGTTTTTT
abundance: -; v_gene: TRBV12-3/TRBV12-4; d_gene: -; j_gene: TRBJ1-2; CDR3aa: CASSLLSGGGYTF; CDR3nt: TGTGCCAGCAGTTTGCTCTCGGGGGGTGGCTACACCTTC
abundance: -; v_gene: TRBV11-2; d_gene: TRBD1; j_gene: TRBJ2-1; CDR3aa: CASSAPGSAGGEQFF; CDR3nt: TGTGCCAGCAGCGCCCCGGGCTCCGCAGGGGGTGAGCAGTTCTTC
abundance: -; v_gene: TRBV27; d_gene: -; j_gene: TRBJ2-7; CDR3aa: CASSLIAAPHEQYF; CDR3nt: TGTGCCAGCAGTTTGATAGCGGCCCCCCACGAGCAGTACTTC
abundance: -; v_gene: TRBV7-2; d_gene: -; j_gene: TRBJ2-5; CDR3aa: CASSLYIQETQYF; CDR3nt: TGTGCCAGCAGCTTATATATCCAAGAGACCCAGTACTTC
abundance: -; v_gene: TRBV19; d_gene: -; j_gene: TRBJ2-3; CDR3aa: CASSTRGRGMDTQYF; CDR3nt: TGTGCCAGTAGTACCCGGGGGCGGGGGATGGATACGCAGTATTTT
abundance: once; v_gene: TRBV6-5; d_gene: -; j_gene: TRBJ2-1; CDR3aa: CASSLPYNEQFF; CDR3nt: TGTGCCAGCAGTCTCCCCTACAATGAGCAGTTCTTC
abundance: few; v_gene: TRBV27; d_gene: -; j_gene: TRBJ1-5; CDR3aa: CASSLSTDLLASNQPQHF; CDR3nt: TGTGCCAGCAGTTTATCGACGGACCTTCTAGCTAGCAATCAGCCCCAGCATTTT
abundance: few; v_gene: TRBV6-5; d_gene: -; j_gene: TRBJ2-2; CDR3aa: CASSYSRRTGELFF; CDR3nt: TGTGCCAGCAGTTACTCGCGCCGGACCGGGGAGCTGTTTTTT
abundance: -; v_gene: TRBV27; d_gene: TRBD1; j_gene: TRBJ2-1; CDR3aa: CASSLQYRGVGNEQFF; CDR3nt: TGTGCCAGCAGTTTACAATACAGGGGGGTTGGCAATGAGCAGTTCTTC
abundance: -; v_gene: TRBV7-9; d_gene: TRBD1; j_gene: TRBJ1-6; CDR3aa: CASSWDSNNSPLHF; CDR3nt: TGTGCCAGCAGCTGGGACAGTAATAATTCACCCCTCCACTTT
abundance: -; v_gene: TRBV9; d_gene: -; j_gene: TRBJ2-7; CDR3aa: CASSVAPGTSYEQYF; CDR3nt: TGTGCCAGCAGCGTAGCTCCAGGCACGTCCTACGAGCAGTACTTC
abundance: -; v_gene: TRBV11-3; d_gene: TRBD1; j_gene: TRBJ2-2; CDR3aa: CASSQDRVTGELFF; CDR3nt: TGTGCCAGCAGCCAGGACAGGGTCACCGGGGAGCTGTTTTTT
abundance: -; v_gene: TRBV2; d_gene: TRBD1; j_gene: TRBJ1-5; CDR3aa: CASSGQGGNQPQHF; CDR3nt: TGTGCCAGCAGTGGACAGGGAGGAAATCAGCCCCAGCATTTT
abundance: -; v_gene: TRBV11-3; d_gene: TRBD1; j_gene: TRBJ1-4; CDR3aa: CASSLGLGTELFF; CDR3nt: TGTGCCAGCAGCTTAGGCCTCGGGACAGAACTGTTTTTT
abundance: -; v_gene: TRBV7-8; d_gene: -; j_gene: TRBJ1-2; CDR3aa: CASATGTRNYGYTF; CDR3nt: TGTGCCAGCGCTACCGGGACAAGAAACTATGGCTACACCTTC
abundance: -; v_gene: TRBV6-4; d_gene: -; j_gene: TRBJ1-6; CDR3aa: CASSLDSKCGSPLHF; CDR3nt: TGTGCCAGCAGTTTGGACAGTAAGTGTGGTTCACCCCTCCACTTT
abundance: -; v_gene: TRBV19; d_gene: TRBD1; j_gene: TRBJ2-5; CDR3aa: CASSTYTGDIGETQYF; CDR3nt: TGTGCCAGTAGTACTTATACAGGGGATATAGGGGAGACCCAGTACTTC
abundance: -; v_gene: TRBV4-3; d_gene: -; j_gene: TRBJ1-6; CDR3aa: CASSQGTGSNSPLHF; CDR3nt: TGCGCCAGCAGCCAAGGAACGGGGAGTAATTCACCCCTCCACTTT
abundance: -; v_gene: TRBV5-5; d_gene: -; j_gene: TRBJ2-3; CDR3aa: CASSLHQGSTDTQYF; CDR3nt: TGTGCCAGCAGCTTGCATCAGGGGAGCACAGATACGCAGTATTTT
abundance: once; v_gene: TRBV6-6; d_gene: -; j_gene: TRBJ1-2; CDR3aa: CASSYSGEGYGYTF; CDR3nt: TGTGCCAGCAGTTACTCGGGAGAAGGCTATGGCTACACCTTC
abundance: -; v_gene: TRBV11-2; d_gene: TRBD2; j_gene: TRBJ2-7; CDR3aa: CASSASGGAAHEQYF; CDR3nt: TGTGCCAGCAGCGCTAGCGGGGGGGCTGCCCACGAGCAGTACTTC
abundance: few; v_gene: TRBV6-2/TRBV6-3; d_gene: TRBD2; j_gene: TRBJ2-1; CDR3aa: CASSSPGTSGGIYNEQFF; CDR3nt: TGTGCCAGCAGCTCCCCAGGGACTAGCGGGGGCATTTACAATGAGCAGTTCTTC
abundance: -; v_gene: TRBV25-1; d_gene: -; j_gene: TRBJ1-1; CDR3aa: CASSASLAGLNTEAFF; CDR3nt: TGTGCCAGCAGTGCCTCCTTGGCAGGGCTGAACACTGAAGCTTTCTTT
abundance: once; v_gene: TRBV7-9; d_gene: -; j_gene: TRBJ1-4; CDR3aa: CASSHKGGGEKLFF; CDR3nt: TGTGCCAGCAGTCATAAAGGGGGTGGTGAAAAACTGTTTTTT
abundance: -; v_gene: TRBV6-1; d_gene: -; j_gene: TRBJ2-3; CDR3aa: CASSEIIGTDTQYF; CDR3nt: TGTGCCAGCAGTGAAATCATAGGCACAGATACGCAGTATTTT
abundance: -; v_gene: TRBV5-8; d_gene: TRBD2; j_gene: TRBJ2-7; CDR3aa: CASSGGEVAGESYEQYF; CDR3nt: TGTGCCAGCAGCGGGGGAGAGGTAGCGGGAGAATCCTACGAGCAGTACTTC
abundance: -; v_gene: TRBV5-4; d_gene: -; j_gene: TRBJ1-2; CDR3aa: CASSSDNYGYTF; CDR3nt: TGTGCCAGCAGCTCAGATAACTATGGCTACACCTTC
abundance: -; v_gene: TRBV7-9; d_gene: TRBD2; j_gene: TRBJ2-5; CDR3aa: CASSLAEGLAGLQETQYF; CDR3nt: TGTGCCAGCAGCTTAGCCGAGGGGCTAGCGGGGCTCCAAGAGACCCAGTACTTC
abundance: -; v_gene: TRBV6-5; d_gene: TRBD2; j_gene: TRBJ2-5; CDR3aa: CASRTSIRETQYF; CDR3nt: TGTGCCAGCAGGACTAGCATCCGAGAGACCCAGTACTTC
abundance: -; v_gene: TRBV5-1; d_gene: TRBD2; j_gene: TRBJ2-5; CDR3aa: CASSSGTSVVETQYF; CDR3nt: TGCGCCAGCAGCTCAGGGACTAGCGTTGTGGAGACCCAGTACTTC
abundance: once; v_gene: TRBV4-1; d_gene: TRBD1; j_gene: TRBJ2-1; CDR3aa: CASSPRQGAANEQFF; CDR3nt: TGCGCCAGCAGCCCCCGACAGGGGGCGGCCAATGAGCAGTTCTTC
abundance: -; v_gene: TRBV20-1; d_gene: -; j_gene: TRBJ1-2; CDR3aa: CSAYVEDGYTF; CDR3nt: TGCAGTGCCTATGTGGAGGACGGCTACACCTTC
abundance: -; v_gene: TRBV13; d_gene: TRBD1; j_gene: TRBJ2-2; CDR3aa: CASSSDRGMNTGELFF; CDR3nt: TGTGCCAGCAGCTCGGACAGGGGGATGAACACCGGGGAGCTGTTTTTT
abundance: once; v_gene: TRBV19; d_gene: TRBD1; j_gene: TRBJ1-1; CDR3aa: CASRQGLNTEAFF; CDR3nt: TGTGCCAGTCGACAGGGGTTGAATACTGAAGCTTTCTTT
abundance: few; v_gene: TRBV19; d_gene: -; j_gene: TRBJ1-5; CDR3aa: CASSIFLQISNQPQHF; CDR3nt: TGTGCCAGTAGTATCTTTCTCCAGATTAGCAATCAGCCCCAGCATTTT
abundance: few; v_gene: TRBV2; d_gene: TRBD1; j_gene: TRBJ2-7; CDR3aa: CASSLTGGLEQYF; CDR3nt: TGTGCCAGCAGTCTCACAGGGGGCCTCGAGCAGTACTTC
abundance: -; v_gene: TRBV5-4; d_gene: TRBD1; j_gene: TRBJ2-7; CDR3aa: CASSKTGTGSYEQYF; CDR3nt: TGTGCCAGCAGCAAGACCGGGACAGGATCCTACGAGCAGTACTTC
abundance: -; v_gene: TRBV19; d_gene: -; j_gene: TRBJ2-7; CDR3aa: CASSIGRATDYEQYF; CDR3nt: TGTGCCAGTAGTATAGGCAGGGCCACTGACTACGAGCAGTACTTC
abundance: -; v_gene: TRBV18; d_gene: -; j_gene: TRBJ1-5; CDR3aa: CASSPPGEPFYQPQHF; CDR3nt: TGTGCCAGCTCACCACCCGGAGAGCCCTTCTATCAGCCCCAGCATTTT